Judged by frequency, the clone carrying this TCR beta chain is medium-sized. What it recognizes is unknown. These data belong to a study of CXCR3-negative and CXCR3-positive naive CD8 T cells. The authors made the TRB cDNA libraries by 5' RACE using UMI labels. TCRdb re-called the 5' RACE reads; every CDR3 protein appears as one record, without DNA. The table lists 6,500 to 7,500 distinct CDR3 sequences, with 1.8% in the top ten. Points from the study as a whole: Comparison of naive CXCR3-negative and CXCR3-positive cells revealed similar TRBV-TRBJ usage, while memory cells differed.

The CDR3 covers 16 residues. CDR1 is SNHLY and CDR2 is FYNNEI in the germline V gene. Material: naive CXCR3- CD8+ T cells from blood. Subset of the sample: CD45RO-CCR7+CD27+CD95- naive CD8+ T cells lacking CXCR3 (TNR3-). The TCR comes from a human donor in good health. Some clones in this sample may be carry-over from other donors' samples. This rearrangement joins TRBV2 to TRBJ2-1; TCRdb gives TRBD2 as the D gene, but with no DNA this cannot be confirmed. CDR3 amino acids: CASSEFVRESKNEQFF.